One TCR beta chain is described in this entry. Random hexamers served to reverse transcribe roughly 0.5 to 1 ug RNA. TCR beta CDR3 was amplified by immunoSEQ covering 54 Vbeta and 13 Jbeta. TCRdb passed the immunoSEQ multiplex PCR reads through MiXCR, listing each CDR3 protein once. The sample has around 230,000 distinct CDR3 sequences, nearly 97% seen once. Sequencing of TCR beta drew on CD8+ and CD4+ T cells from blood. This record belongs to a study of CD8 T cells in Susac syndrome. This CDR3 is built from 14 residues. Trimming pared 6 bases from V and 1 base from J, leaving 12 bases between. Germline CDR1 and CDR2: SGHTA and FQGNSA.

The rearrangement uses TRBV7-2 and TRBJ2-5; no firm D call. The source of this sequence is a human donor with multiple sclerosis. The source material was CD4+ T cells from PBMCs. The CDR3 DNA follows: TGTGCCAGCAGTCCGAGGTCGGTCCAAGAGACCCAGTACTTC. Encoded protein: CASSPRSVQETQYF.